Presented here are 4 T cell receptor beta chains from one specimen sequenced in a study of human T cells and chemical hapten exposure. Time point here: pre-sensitization, week 0. Regarding treatment: therapeutic diphenylcyclopropenone sensitization with weekly scalp DPC. TCRdb redid the calling of the RACE reads with MiXCR, one entry per CDR3 protein. Of 300,000 to 450,000 distinct CDR3 sequences in the sample, around 5.5% were seen once. The starting material was whole blood, obtained in connection with sensitization to the hapten diphenylcyclopropenone (DPC). These receptors originate from a woman between 45 and 60 years old with alopecia areata. Some clones in this sample may be carry-over from other donors' samples.

This clonotype was detected only a few times. CDR3 residues: CASSSGLAGGSTDTQYF. DNA of the CDR3: TGTGCCAGCAGCTCCGGACTAGCGGGGGGCAGCACAGATACGCAGTATTTT. V is TRBV5-4 and J is TRBJ2-3; 14 nucleotides line up with TRBD2. CDR3 size: 17 residues. Looked up from germline, CDR1 is SGHNT and CDR2 is YYREEE (reference sequence). V lost 3 bases to trimming and J lost 0 bases; unmatched junction nucleotides: 3.

This clonotype was detected many times. The chain employs TRBV2 and TRBJ1-3, with D hard to call. V lost 7 bases and J lost 4, with 14 bases in between. This CDR3 has 14 residues. CDR1 and CDR2 from the germline V gene are SNHLY and FYNNEI. The CDR3 nucleotides are TGTGCCAGCATGTCCTTCAGGATCGGAAACACCATATATTTT. Residues: CASMSFRIGNTIYF.

In this sample, this clonotype turned up many times. The J gene is TRBJ2-3, the V gene TRBV29-1; 14 nucleotides line up with TRBD2. In germline, CDR1 is SQVTM, CDR2 ANQGSEA. The CDR3 has 16 residues. The J segment lost 2 bases and the V segment lost 7 bases, leaving 8 bases of the junction unmatched. The CDR3 nucleotides are TGCAGCGCAGTCGGGACTAGCGGGGGCCTCACAGATACGCAGTATTTT. Translating gives CSAVGTSGGLTDTQYF.

This clonotype was detected many times. This sequence joins TRBV3-1 and TRBJ2-1, with TRBD2 matching 10 bases. CDR3 size: 15 residues. Germline V gene lookup returns CDR1 LGHDT and CDR2 YNNKEL (reference sequence). J gave up 1 base and V 6 bases, and 3 bases lay outside the gene matches. CDR3: CASRATSGSYNEQFF. The CDR3 nucleotides read TGTGCCAGCAGAGCGACTAGCGGGTCCTACAATGAGCAGTTCTTC.